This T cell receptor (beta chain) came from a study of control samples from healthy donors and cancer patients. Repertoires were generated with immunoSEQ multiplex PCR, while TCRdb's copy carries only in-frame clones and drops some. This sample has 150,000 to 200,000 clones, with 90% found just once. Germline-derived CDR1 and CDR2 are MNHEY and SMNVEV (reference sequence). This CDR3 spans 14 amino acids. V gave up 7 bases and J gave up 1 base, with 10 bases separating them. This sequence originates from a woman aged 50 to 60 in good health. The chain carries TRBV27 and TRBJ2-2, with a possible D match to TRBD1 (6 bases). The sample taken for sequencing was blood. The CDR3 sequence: CASTTTGNTGELFF. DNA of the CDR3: TGTGCCAGCACTACGACAGGGAACACCGGGGAGCTGTTTTTT.